This T cell receptor (beta chain) is from a study of blood T cell repertoires in COVID-19. Study-wide background: The cDNA or gDNA used as material had been derived from T cells, B-cell-depleted T cells, or PBMCs.

In the original analysis: Amplified reference gene primers provided the basis for estimating nucleated cell counts. The table came from immunoSEQ multiplex PCR; TCRdb's copy has only in-frame clones and leaves some out. V and J calls and clone size are given by that table; D and trimming were obtained from the DNA. The data show about 260,000 clones, about nine tenths seen once. All enrollees were roughly 18 to 95 years old and from some 24 US areas. The CDR3 totals 16 residues. Germline-derived CDR1 and CDR2 are MNHEY and SMNVEV (reference sequence). The V segment lost 4 bases and the J segment 5 bases; nucleotides outside the gene matches: 10.

Sequenced material: PBMCs or T cells enriched from blood (not recorded which). The chain recombines TRBV27 with TRBJ2-7; TRBD2 matches at 11 bases. The origin of this receptor is a woman younger than 45 with acute COVID-19. The CDR3 DNA reads TGTGCCAGCAGTTACGCCGTTAGCGGGAGGGCCCACGAGCAGTACTTC. Amino acid sequence: CASSYAVSGRAHEQYF.